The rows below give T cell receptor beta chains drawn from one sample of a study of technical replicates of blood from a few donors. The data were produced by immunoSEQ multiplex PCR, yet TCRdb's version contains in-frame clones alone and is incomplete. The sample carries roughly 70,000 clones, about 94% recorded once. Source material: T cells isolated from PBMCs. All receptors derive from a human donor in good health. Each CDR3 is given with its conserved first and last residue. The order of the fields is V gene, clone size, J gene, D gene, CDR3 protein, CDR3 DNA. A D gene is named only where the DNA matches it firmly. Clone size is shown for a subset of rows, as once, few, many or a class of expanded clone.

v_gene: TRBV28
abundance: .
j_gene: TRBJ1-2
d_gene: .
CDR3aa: CASSPSSYGYTF
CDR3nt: TGTGCCAGCAGCCCGTCTTCCTATGGCTACACCTTC

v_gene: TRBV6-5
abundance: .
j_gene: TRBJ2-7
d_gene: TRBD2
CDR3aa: CASSLRGTRFEQYF
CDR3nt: TGTGCCAGCAGCCTCCGGGGGACTAGGTTTGAGCAGTACTTC

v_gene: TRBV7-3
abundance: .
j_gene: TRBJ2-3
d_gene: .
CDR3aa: CASSPTGTHSTDTQYF
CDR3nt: TGTGCCAGCAGCCCGACCGGGACACATAGCACAGATACGCAGTATTTT

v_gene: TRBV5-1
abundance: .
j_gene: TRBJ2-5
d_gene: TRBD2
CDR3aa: CASSTSGSGETQYF
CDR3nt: TGCGCCAGCAGCACTAGCGGGAGTGGAGAGACCCAGTACTTC

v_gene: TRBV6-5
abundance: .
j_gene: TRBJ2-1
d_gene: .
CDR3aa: CASTQGNEQFF
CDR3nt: TGTGCCAGCACCCAGGGAAATGAGCAGTTCTTC

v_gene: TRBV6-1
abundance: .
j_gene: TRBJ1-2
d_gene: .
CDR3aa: CASSDGRGWAYGYTF
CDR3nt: TGTGCCAGCAGTGATGGGAGGGGGTGGGCCTATGGCTACACCTTC

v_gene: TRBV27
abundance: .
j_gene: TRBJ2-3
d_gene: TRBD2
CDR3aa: CASGKKREVPDTQYF
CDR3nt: TGTGCCAGCGGCAAGAAGCGGGAGGTCCCAGATACGCAGTATTTT

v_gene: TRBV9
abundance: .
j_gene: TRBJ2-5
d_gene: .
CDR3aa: CASSGDTQETQYF
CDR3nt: TGTGCCAGCAGCGGAGACACTCAAGAGACCCAGTACTTC

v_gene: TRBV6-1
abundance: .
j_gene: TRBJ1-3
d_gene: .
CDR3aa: CASSERGSGNTIYF
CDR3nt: TGTGCCAGCAGTGAAAGGGGCTCTGGAAACACCATATATTTT

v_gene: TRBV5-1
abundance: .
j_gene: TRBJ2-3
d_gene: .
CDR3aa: CASSLSGQHTDTQYF
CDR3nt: TGCGCCAGCAGCCTTTCGGGACAACACACAGATACGCAGTATTTT

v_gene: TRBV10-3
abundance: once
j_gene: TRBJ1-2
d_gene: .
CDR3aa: CAISDNRDNGYTF
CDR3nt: TGTGCCATCAGTGACAACAGGGACAATGGCTACACCTTC

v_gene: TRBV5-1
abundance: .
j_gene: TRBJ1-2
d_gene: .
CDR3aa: CASSFRPPGKWNGYTF
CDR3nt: TGCGCCAGCAGCTTTCGACCACCAGGGAAGTGGAATGGCTACACCTTC

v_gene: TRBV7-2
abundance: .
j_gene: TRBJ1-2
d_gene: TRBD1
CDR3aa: CASSLGRYRGSREGYTF
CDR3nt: TGTGCCAGCAGCTTAGGAAGGTACAGGGGGTCGAGAGAGGGCTACACCTTC

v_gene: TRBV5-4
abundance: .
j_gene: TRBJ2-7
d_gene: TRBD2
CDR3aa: CASSSGGSGIPYEQYF
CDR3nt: TGTGCCAGCAGCTCGGGGGGGAGCGGGATCCCCTACGAGCAGTACTTC

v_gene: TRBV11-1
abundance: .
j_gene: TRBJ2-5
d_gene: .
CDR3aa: CASSLSPGGTQYF
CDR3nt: TGTGCCAGCAGCTTAAGTCCCGGAGGGACCCAGTACTTC

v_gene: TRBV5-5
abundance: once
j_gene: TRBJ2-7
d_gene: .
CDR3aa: CASSSDTDEQYF
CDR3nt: TGTGCCAGCAGCTCCGACACAGACGAGCAGTACTTC

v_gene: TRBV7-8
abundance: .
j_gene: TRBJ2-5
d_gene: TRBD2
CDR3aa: CASSPTSVQETQYF
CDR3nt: TGTGCCAGCAGCCCCACTAGCGTTCAAGAGACCCAGTACTTC

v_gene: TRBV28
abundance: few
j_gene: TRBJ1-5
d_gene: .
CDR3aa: CASSPAPTSIYSNQPQHF
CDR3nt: TGTGCCAGCAGTCCTGCCCCGACAAGCATTTATAGCAATCAGCCCCAGCATTTT

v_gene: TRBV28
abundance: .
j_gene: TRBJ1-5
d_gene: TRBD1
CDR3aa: CASSLRDREDQPQHF
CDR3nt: TGTGCCAGCAGTTTACGGGACAGGGAGGATCAGCCCCAGCATTTT

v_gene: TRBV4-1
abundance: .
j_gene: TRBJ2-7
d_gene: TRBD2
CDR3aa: CASSQDVRAGGDF
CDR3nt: TGCGCCAGCAGCCAAGATGTACGGGCCGGGGGGGACTTC

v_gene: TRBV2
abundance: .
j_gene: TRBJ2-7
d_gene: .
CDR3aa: CASSEGNGATYEQYF
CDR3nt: TGTGCCAGCAGTGAAGGTAATGGGGCAACCTACGAGCAGTACTTC

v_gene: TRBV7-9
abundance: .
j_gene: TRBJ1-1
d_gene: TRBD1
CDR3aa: CASSFGQAEAFF
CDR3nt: TGTGCCAGCAGCTTTGGACAGGCTGAGGCTTTCTTT

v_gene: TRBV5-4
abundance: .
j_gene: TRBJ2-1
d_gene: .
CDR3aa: CASRSPGSQQFF
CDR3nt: TGTGCCAGCCGATCACCCGGGTCCCAGCAGTTCTTC

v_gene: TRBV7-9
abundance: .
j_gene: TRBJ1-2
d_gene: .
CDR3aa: CASSSQGYGYTF
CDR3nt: TGTGCCAGCAGCTCACAGGGCTATGGCTACACCTTC

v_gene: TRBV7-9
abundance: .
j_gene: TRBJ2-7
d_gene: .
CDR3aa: CASSGMTGSGYEQYF
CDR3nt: TGTGCCAGCAGCGGTATGACAGGCTCTGGCTACGAGCAGTACTTC

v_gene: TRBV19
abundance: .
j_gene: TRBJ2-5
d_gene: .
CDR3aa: CASMSREETQYF
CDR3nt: TGTGCCAGTATGTCCCGGGAAGAGACCCAGTACTTC

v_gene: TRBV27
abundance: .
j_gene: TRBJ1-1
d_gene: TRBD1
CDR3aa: CATDGTGNTEAFF
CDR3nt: TGTGCCACCGACGGGACAGGGAACACTGAAGCTTTCTTT

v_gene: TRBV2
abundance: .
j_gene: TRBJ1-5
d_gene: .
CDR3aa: CASSGRGQPQHF
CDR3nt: TGTGCCAGCAGTGGTAGGGGTCAGCCCCAGCATTTT

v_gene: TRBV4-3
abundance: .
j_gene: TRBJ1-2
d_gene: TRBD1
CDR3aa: CASSPPGQGIRGYTF
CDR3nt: TGCGCCAGCAGCCCCCCGGGACAGGGGATTCGGGGCTACACCTTC

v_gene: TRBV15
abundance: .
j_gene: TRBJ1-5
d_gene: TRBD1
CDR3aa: CATSSGTGGYGDDQPQHF
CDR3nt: TGTGCCACCAGCAGTGGTACAGGGGGCTACGGCGACGATCAGCCCCAGCATTTT

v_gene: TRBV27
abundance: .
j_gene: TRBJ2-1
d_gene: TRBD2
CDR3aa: CPLLAVYNEQFF
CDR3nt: TGCCCTCTACTAGCGGTCTACAATGAGCAGTTCTTC

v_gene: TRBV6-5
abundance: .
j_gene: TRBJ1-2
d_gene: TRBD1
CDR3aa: CASSWTGEDYTF
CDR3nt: TGTGCCAGCAGCTGGACAGGGGAAGACTACACCTTC

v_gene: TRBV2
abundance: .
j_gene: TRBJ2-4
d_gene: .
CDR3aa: CASSEGLGVAKNIQYF
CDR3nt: TGTGCCAGCAGTGAAGGCCTGGGAGTGGCCAAAAACATTCAGTACTTC

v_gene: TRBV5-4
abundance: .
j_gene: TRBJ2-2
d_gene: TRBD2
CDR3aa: CASSLSSGRFGELFF
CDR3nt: TGTGCCAGCAGCTTGTCTAGCGGGAGATTCGGGGAGCTGTTTTTT

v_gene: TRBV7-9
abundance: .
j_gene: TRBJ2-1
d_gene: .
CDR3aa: CASSLAHRGHLYNEQFF
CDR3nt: TGTGCCAGCAGCTTAGCGCATAGGGGTCACCTTTACAATGAGCAGTTCTTC

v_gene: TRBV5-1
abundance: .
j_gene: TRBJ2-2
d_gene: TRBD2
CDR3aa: CASSFRTSGRAGELFF
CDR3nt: TGCGCCAGCAGCTTCAGGACTAGCGGGAGGGCCGGGGAGCTGTTTTTT

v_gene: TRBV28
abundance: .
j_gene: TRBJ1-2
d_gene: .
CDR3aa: CASSWTEGYGYTF
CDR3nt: TGTGCCAGCAGTTGGACAGAAGGCTATGGCTACACCTTC

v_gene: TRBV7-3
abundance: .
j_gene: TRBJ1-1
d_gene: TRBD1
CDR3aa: CASSLQHLQGASLLNTEAFF
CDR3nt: TGTGCCAGCAGCTTACAACACCTACAGGGGGCCTCTTTGTTGAACACTGAAGCTTTCTTT

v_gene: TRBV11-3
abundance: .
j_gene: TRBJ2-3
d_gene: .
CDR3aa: CASTIARVADTQYF
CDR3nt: TGTGCCAGCACCATTGCTAGAGTAGCAGATACGCAGTATTTT

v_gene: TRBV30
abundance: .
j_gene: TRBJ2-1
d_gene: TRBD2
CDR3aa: CAWSGLAGGLTYNEQFF
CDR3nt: TGTGCCTGGAGCGGACTAGCGGGAGGGCTGACCTACAATGAGCAGTTCTTC

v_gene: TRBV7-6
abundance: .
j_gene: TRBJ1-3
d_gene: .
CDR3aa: CASSQATISGNTIYF
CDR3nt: TGTGCCAGCAGCCAAGCAACGATCTCTGGAAACACCATATATTTT

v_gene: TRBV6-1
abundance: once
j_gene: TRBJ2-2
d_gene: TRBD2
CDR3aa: CAITGLAGFTGELFF
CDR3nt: TGTGCCATCACGGGACTAGCGGGATTTACCGGGGAGCTGTTTTTT

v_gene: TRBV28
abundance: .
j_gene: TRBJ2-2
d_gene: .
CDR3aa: CASSFPRESTGELFF
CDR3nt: TGTGCCAGCAGTTTTCCTCGGGAGTCTACCGGGGAGCTGTTTTTT

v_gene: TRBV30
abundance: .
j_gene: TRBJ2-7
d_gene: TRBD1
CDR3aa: CAWAETTGVSEQYF
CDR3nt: TGTGCCTGGGCAGAGACGACAGGGGTGAGCGAGCAGTACTTC

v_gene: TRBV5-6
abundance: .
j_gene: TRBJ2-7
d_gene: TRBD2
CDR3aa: CASSWALAGVEEQYF
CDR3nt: TGTGCCAGCAGCTGGGCCTTAGCGGGAGTGGAGGAGCAGTACTTC

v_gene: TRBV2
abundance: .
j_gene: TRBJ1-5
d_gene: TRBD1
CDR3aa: CASRQGGGNQPQHF
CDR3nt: TGTGCCAGTAGACAGGGCGGGGGCAATCAGCCCCAGCATTTT

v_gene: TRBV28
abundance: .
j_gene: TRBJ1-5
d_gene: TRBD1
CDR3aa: CASSRTGDQPQHF
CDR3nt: TGTGCCAGCAGTAGGACAGGGGATCAGCCCCAGCATTTT

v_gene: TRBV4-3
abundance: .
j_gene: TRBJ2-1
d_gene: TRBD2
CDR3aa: CASSQEGLAADNEQFF
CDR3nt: TGCGCCAGCAGCCAAGAGGGACTAGCGGCAGACAATGAGCAGTTCTTC